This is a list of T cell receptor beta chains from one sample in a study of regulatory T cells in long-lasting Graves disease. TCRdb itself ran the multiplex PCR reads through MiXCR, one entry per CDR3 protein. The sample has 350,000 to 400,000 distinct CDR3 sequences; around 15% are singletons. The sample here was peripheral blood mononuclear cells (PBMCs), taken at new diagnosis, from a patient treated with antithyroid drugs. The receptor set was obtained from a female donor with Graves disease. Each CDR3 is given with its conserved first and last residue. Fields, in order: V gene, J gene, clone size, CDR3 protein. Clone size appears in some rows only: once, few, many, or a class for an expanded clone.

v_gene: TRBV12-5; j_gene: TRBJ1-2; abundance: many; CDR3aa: CASGSGTGDHYGYTF
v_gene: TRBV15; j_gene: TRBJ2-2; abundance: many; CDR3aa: CATSRGAGSRIGELFF
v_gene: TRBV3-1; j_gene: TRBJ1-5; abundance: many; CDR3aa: CASSRQGHQPQHF
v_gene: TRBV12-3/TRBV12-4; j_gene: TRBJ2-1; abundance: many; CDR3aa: CASSLVGSLVNEQFF
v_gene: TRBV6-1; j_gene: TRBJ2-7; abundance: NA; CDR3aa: CASRTLAGAYEQYF
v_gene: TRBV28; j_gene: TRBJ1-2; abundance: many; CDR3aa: CASSLRMGGRRFVGRHGYTF
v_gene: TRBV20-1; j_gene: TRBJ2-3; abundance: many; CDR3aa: CSARDHQLRTDTQYF
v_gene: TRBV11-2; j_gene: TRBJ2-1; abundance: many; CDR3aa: CASSLNLLGGNEQFF
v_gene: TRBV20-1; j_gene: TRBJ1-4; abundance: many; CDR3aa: CSARPIRDGNEKLFF
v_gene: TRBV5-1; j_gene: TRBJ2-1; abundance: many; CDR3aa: CASSSAVSYNEQFF
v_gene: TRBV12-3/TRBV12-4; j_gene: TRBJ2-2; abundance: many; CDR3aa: CASSPRQGANTGELFF
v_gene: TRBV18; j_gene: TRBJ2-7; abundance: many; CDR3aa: CASSPSGTISYEQYF
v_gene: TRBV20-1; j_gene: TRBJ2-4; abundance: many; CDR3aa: CSARAVAGGPSLAKNIQYF
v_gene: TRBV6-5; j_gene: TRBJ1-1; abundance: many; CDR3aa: CASSYDRVGTEAFF
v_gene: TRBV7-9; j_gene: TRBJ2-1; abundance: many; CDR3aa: CASAWAYNEQFF
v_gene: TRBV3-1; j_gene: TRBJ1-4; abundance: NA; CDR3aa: CASSQDVRDRVFANEKLFF
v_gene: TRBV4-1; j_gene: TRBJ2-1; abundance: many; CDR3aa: CASSQDPGAPRNEQFF
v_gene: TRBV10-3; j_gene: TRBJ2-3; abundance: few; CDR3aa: CAITDREWTDTQYF
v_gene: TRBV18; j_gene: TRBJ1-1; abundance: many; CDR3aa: CASSPRQEYTEAFF
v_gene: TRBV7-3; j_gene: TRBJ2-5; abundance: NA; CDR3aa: CASSTLAGPPYQETQYF
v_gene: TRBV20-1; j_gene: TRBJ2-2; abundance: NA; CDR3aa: CSAKKAGAGELFF
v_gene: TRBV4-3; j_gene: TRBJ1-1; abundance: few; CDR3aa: CASSQEGTGAGKTEAFF